The entry below gives a single TCR beta chain sequence along with its context. TCRdb fed the 5' RACE reads into MiXCR, producing one record per CDR3 protein. This sample has some 50,000 distinct CDR3 sequences, with over 5% found just once. This entry is derived from a study of early T cells in non-severe SARS-CoV-2 infection. The receptor comes from an adult who was a healthcare worker with PCR-confirmed SARS-CoV-2 infection or an uninfected control (not recorded which). The sample was whole blood.

This chain's CDR3 is CSAREQAPRTQYF. CDR3 in DNA: TGCAGTGCTAGAGAGCAGGCGCCCCGGACCCAGTACTTC. V usage is TRBV20-1 and J usage is TRBJ2-5; D is ambiguous. The CDR3 runs 13 residues. The V end lost 0 bases, the J end lost 7 bases, and 12 bases lay between the germline ends. The germline gives CDR1 DFQATT, CDR2 SNEGSKA (reference sequence).